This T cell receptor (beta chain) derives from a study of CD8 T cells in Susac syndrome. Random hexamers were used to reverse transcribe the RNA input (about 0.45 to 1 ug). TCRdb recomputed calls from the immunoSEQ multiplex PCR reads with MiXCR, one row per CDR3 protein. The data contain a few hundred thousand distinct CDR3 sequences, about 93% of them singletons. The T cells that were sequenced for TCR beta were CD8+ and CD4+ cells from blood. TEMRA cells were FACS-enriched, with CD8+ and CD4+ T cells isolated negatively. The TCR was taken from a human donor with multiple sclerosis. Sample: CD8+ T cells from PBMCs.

The DNA for the CDR3 is TGTGCCAGTACCCCGGACGACGAAAAACTGTTTTTT. It is translated as CASTPDDEKLFF. This sequence joins TRBV19 and TRBJ1-4; D ambiguous. This CDR3 comprises 12 residues. Between the trimmed V and J ends, which lost 7 bases and 8 bases, there was a span of 11 bases. CDR1 is LNHDA and CDR2 is SQIVND in the germline V gene (reference sequence).